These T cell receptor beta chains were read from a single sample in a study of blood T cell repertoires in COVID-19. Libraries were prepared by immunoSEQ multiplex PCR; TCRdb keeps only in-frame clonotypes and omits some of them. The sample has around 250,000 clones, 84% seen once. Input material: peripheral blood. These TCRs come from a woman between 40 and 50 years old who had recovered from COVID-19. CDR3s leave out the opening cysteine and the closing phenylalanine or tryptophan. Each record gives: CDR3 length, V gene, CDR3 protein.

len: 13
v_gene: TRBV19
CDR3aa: ASSRGQGAARYQH

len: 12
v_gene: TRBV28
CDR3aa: ASGLTGGPGAQY

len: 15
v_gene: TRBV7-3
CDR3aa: ASSLTPFSGETDTQY

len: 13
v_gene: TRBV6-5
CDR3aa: ASSYSASGNEKLF

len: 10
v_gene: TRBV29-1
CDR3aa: SVGGWGREQY

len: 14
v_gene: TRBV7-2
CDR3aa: ASSLLLTDRYQPQH

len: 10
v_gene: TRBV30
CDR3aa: AWSVLQGGYT

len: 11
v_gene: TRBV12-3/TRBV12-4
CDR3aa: ASSYPGLDGYT

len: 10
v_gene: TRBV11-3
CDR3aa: ASSLESGEQF

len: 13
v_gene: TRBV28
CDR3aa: ASSSQGPLNTEAF

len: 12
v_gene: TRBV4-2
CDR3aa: ASSQGGWDTEAF

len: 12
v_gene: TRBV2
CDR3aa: ASRLTGNSYEQY

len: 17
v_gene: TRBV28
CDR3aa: ASSFPMDRGFHSNQPQH

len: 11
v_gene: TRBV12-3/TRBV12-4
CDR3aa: ASSWQVNEKLF

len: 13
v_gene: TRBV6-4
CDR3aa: ASSLGQGGGDEQF

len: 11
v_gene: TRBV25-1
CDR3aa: ASSAPNTGELF

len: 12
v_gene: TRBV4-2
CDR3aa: ASAGLGEDQPQH

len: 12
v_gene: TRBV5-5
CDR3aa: ASSLKLGSETQY

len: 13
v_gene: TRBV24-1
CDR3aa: ATSDPSTGAYEQY

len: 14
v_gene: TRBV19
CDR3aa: ASHRTGGAGYQPQH

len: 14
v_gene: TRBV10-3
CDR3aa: AISESGGGPQETQY

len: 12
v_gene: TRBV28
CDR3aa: ASSSWKEGQPQH

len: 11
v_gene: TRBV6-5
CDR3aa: ASSYWRNTEAF

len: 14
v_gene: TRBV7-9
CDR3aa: ASSPKDRGFYNEQF

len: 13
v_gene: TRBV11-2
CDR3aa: ASSLTRRGAGGYT